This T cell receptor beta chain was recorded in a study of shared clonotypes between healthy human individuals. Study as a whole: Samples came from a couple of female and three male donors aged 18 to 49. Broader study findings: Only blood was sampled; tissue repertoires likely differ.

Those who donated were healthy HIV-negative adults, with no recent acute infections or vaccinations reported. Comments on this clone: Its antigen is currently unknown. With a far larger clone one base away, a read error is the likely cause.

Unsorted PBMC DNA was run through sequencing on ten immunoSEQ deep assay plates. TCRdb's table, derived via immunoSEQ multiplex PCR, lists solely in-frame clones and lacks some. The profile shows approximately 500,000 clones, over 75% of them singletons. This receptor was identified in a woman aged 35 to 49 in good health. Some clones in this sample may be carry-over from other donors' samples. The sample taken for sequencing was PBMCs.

The CDR3 DNA is TGTGCCAACAGCGTCACAGATACGCAGTATTTT. This encodes CANSVTDTQYF. The genes are TRBV7-9 and TRBJ2-3, with D unresolved. The CDR3 has 11 amino acids. Germline V gene sequence: CDR1 SEHNR, CDR2 FQNEAQ (reference sequence).